A single TCR beta chain is shown here with its context. The sample originates from a study of cytomegalovirus exposure and HLA in healthy donors. On the study more broadly: From HLA-typed donors, an early data release held about 85 million unique TCRs.

CDR3 size: 15 residues. Primers: 60 Vbeta forward and 13 Jbeta reverse. This table comes from immunoSEQ multiplex PCR, and its TCRdb copy is limited to in-frame clones, with some not included. The sample carries around 130,000 clones, around 79% recorded once. This chain connects TRBV21-1 to TRBJ2-2; TRBD1, as called in the table, went unchecked against the DNA. TRBV21-1 counts as a pseudogene. The sample taken for sequencing was PBMCs. This TCR was recovered from a woman aged 40-49 years in good health and CMV-seropositive. DNA of the CDR3: TGTGCCAGCAGCAATCCGGGACAGGGTGCCGGGGAGCTGTTTTTT. Translated: CASSNPGQGAGELFF.